Following are 25 T cell receptor beta chains from one sample sequenced in a study of Graves' ophthalmopathy and Graves' hyperthyroidism. The TCR beta CDR3 regions underwent amplification from RNA transcripts. Amplification began with first-round RT-PCR using HTBI primers, then second-round multiplex PCR was performed. TCRdb re-analysed the multiplex PCR reads in MiXCR, keeping a single row per CDR3 protein. The table lists tens of thousands of distinct CDR3 sequences, around 50% of them singletons, with 5% to 8.5% in the top ten. The specimen was peripheral blood. Receptor source: an adult woman with stable Graves' hyperthyroidism.

This clonotype has at least ten counts. The V call is TRBV11-2, the J call TRBJ2-1, with a possible D match to TRBD1 (5 bases). This CDR3 region has 13 residues. CDR1 is SGHAT, CDR2 FQNNGV, per germline. V was cut by 0 bases and J by 12 bases, with 12 bases left in between. The CDR3 loop reads CASSLDPQGSQFF. The CDR3 DNA reads as TGTGCCAGCAGCTTAGATCCGCAGGGTTCGCAGTTCTTC.

This clonotype qualifies as medium-sized. This rearrangement joins TRBV7-6 to TRBJ2-1, with a possible D match to TRBD1 (5 bases). Germline CDR1 and CDR2: SGHVS and FNYEAQ. This CDR3 is built from 17 residues. The germline V and J ends were trimmed by 0 bases and 4 bases, with 16 bases remaining between them. CDR3 coding DNA: TGTGCCAGCAGCTTAGCCGCAGGGCGGTTTTCGTACAATGAGCAGTTCTTC. It specifies CASSLAAGRFSYNEQFF.

About this clonotype itself: Germline and junction disagree at one end, which may indicate a read error. The chain is built from TRBV6-4 and TRBJ2-3, with D possibly being TRBD1 or TRBD2 (5 bases each). The CDR3 is 16 amino acids. Germline lookup yields CDR1 MRHNA and CDR2 SNTAGT. CDR3: CASSSLAGPQGDAQYF. The CDR3 DNA sequence: TGTGCCAGCAGTTCGCTAGCAGGTCCCCAGGGAGATGCGCAGTATTTT.

This clonotype was recorded many times. J is TRBJ2-3 and V is TRBV4-1; a possible D gene is TRBD2 (5 bases). Between the trimmed V and J ends, which lost 1 base and 0 bases, there was a span of 14 bases. From germline, CDR1 is MGHRA and CDR2 YSYEKL. The CDR3 sequence is 17 residues long. The CDR3 DNA reads TGCGCCAGCAGCCAAGGGGAGCTGAAAACTAGCACAGATACGCAGTATTTT. Amino acid sequence: CASSQGELKTSTDTQYF.

By frequency in the sample, this clonotype is medium-sized. This chain joins TRBV29-1 and TRBJ1-1; perhaps TRBD1 as D (5 bases). Germline V lookup: CDR1 SQVTM, CDR2 ANQGSEA. V was shortened by 3 bases and J by 3 bases, with 11 bases between the two germline ends. This CDR3 region has 13 residues. CDR3 nucleotide sequence: TGCAGCGTTGAGAGGGGAGGGGACACTGAAGCTTTCTTT. Its protein is CSVERGGDTEAFF. The full variable domain, in which reference TRBV29-1 and TRBJ1-1 provide the parts outside the CDR3, is SAVISQKPSRDICQRGTSLTIQCQVDSQVTMMFWYRQQPGQSLTLIATANQGSEATYESGFVIDKFPISRPNLTFSTLTVSNMSPEDSSIYLCSVERGGDTEAFFGQGTRLTVV.

The chain links TRBV28 to TRBJ2-5, with 7 bases matching TRBD1. CDR3 size: 16 residues. CDR1 and CDR2 (germline): MDHEN, SYDVKM. J gave up 9 bases and V 6 bases, and 19 bases lay outside the gene matches. The CDR3: CASRLPRQGNNQPQYF. CDR3 in DNA: TGTGCCAGCAGGCTACCCCGACAGGGTAACAATCAGCCCCAGTACTTC.

The table lists this clonotype with many counts. The V call is TRBV5-1, the J call TRBJ2-1, with 11 nucleotides matching TRBD2. Unmatched junction bases numbered 8, after V lost 0 bases and J lost 0 bases. The germline gives CDR1 SGHRS, CDR2 YFSETQ. The CDR3 has 19 amino acids. CDR3 loop: CASSLGLAGGFNSYNEQFF. The CDR3 region has the DNA TGCGCCAGCAGCTTGGGTTTAGCGGGAGGGTTTAACTCCTACAATGAGCAGTTCTTC.

This clonotype was detected many times. This sequence joins TRBV9 and TRBJ2-1; 7 nucleotides line up with TRBD2. The CDR3 is made up of 17 amino acids. Unmatched junction bases numbered 8, after V lost 0 bases and J lost 2 bases. Germline-derived CDR1 and CDR2 are SGDLS and YYNGEE. The CDR3 DNA follows: TGTGCCAGCAGCGTAGGATTGGGGGAGGGTCCCTACAATGAGCAGTTCTTC. It is translated as CASSVGLGEGPYNEQFF.

This clonotype is categorized as medium-sized. This chain connects TRBV7-9 to TRBJ2-7; no definite D call. The germline CDR1 and CDR2 sequences are SEHNR and FQNEAQ (reference sequence). The CDR3 covers 15 residues. V lost 5 bases to trimming and J lost 2 bases, with 16 bases between them. CDR3 loop: CASSGSLGFTYEQYF. CDR3 nucleotides: TGTGCCAGCAGCGGCTCCCTGGGGTTCACCTACGAGCAGTACTTC.

Many counts were recorded for this clonotype. This may be a read error, as it is one base from a much larger clone. The chain is built from TRBV9 and TRBJ2-1; D possibly corresponds to TRBD1 (5 bases). The CDR3 spans 15 residues. The germline gives CDR1 SGDLS, CDR2 YYNGEE. CDR3 protein: CASSARVSSYNERFF. The DNA of the CDR3 is TGTGCCAGCAGCGCCAGGGTAAGCTCCTACAATGAGCGGTTCTTC.

The rearrangement joins TRBV6-2 or TRBV6-3 to TRBJ2-1, with D tentatively TRBD2 (5 bases). CDR1 is MNHEY and CDR2 is SVGEGT in the germline V gene. This CDR3 contains 15 residues. The V and J ends lost 11 bases and 10 bases respectively, with 27 bases between them. The CDR3 DNA reads as TGTGCCTCACATAAACGGGGTCATCACTCCTACGAGCAGTTCTTC. Protein: CASHKRGHHSYEQFF.

This clonotype rates as medium-sized. The chain recombines TRBV9 with TRBJ2-1; D unclear. The CDR3 covers 12 residues. V lost 4 bases to trimming and J lost 0 bases, with 2 bases between them. The germline CDR1 and CDR2 sequences are SGDLS and YYNGEE. For the CDR3, the DNA is TGTGCCAGCAGCCCCTCCTACAATGAGCAGTTCTTC. The encoded protein is CASSPSYNEQFF.

Within the sample, this clonotype is medium-sized (0.01 to 0.1%). This may come from a read error, since a much larger clone is one base off. The chain links TRBV6-5 to TRBJ2-7; TRBD1 might be the D (5 bases). CDR1 MNHEY and CDR2 SVGAGI come from the germline V gene. V was cut by 3 bases and J by 2 bases, with 14 bases left in between. CDR3 length equals 15 residues. CDR3 sequence: CASSYRNGHAYEQYF. The CDR3 DNA reads as TGTGCCAGCAGTTATCGGAACGGACACGCCTACGAGCAGTACTTC.

This clonotype was seen many times. The CDR3 DNA is TGTGCCAGCAGTGAGCAGGTTAAATACGAGCAGTACTTC. It yields the protein CASSEQVKYEQYF. The chain joins TRBV6-1 to TRBJ2-7; D unclear. V was clipped by 3 bases and J by 4 bases, with 10 bases between them. The CDR3 runs 13 residues. CDR1 MNHNS and CDR2 SASEGT come from the germline V gene.

This clonotype came up many times. The V call is TRBV11-2, the J call TRBJ2-7, with TRBD1 matching over 10 bases. Germline loops: CDR1 SGHAT, CDR2 FQNNGV. Trimming at V came to 4 bases and at J to 2 bases, leaving 17 bases not matched to a gene. This CDR3 has 19 residues. The CDR3 region has the DNA TGTGCCAGCAGCTCCTCCCGCCGGGACAGGGGTCGCATCCCCTACGAGCAGTACTTC. As protein: CASSSSRRDRGRIPYEQYF.

This clonotype was seen ten or more times. The V gene is TRBV27, the J gene TRBJ1-5; possibly TRBD1 for D (5 bases). CDR1 and CDR2 from the germline V gene are MNHEY and SMNVEV (reference sequence). The CDR3 runs 14 residues. Trimming cost V 2 bases and J 0 bases, with 5 bases left between them. CDR3 residues: CASSLRGSNQPQHF. In DNA form, the CDR3 reads TGTGCCAGCAGTTTAAGGGGTAGCAATCAGCCCCAGCATTTT.

This chain joins TRBV6-5 and TRBJ2-6; D might be TRBD1 (5 bases). Trimming shortened V by 2 bases and J by 0 bases, and 5 bases separated the two germline ends. The germline V gene encodes CDR1 MNHEY and CDR2 SVGAGI. The CDR3 covers 15 residues. CDR3 residues: CASSYRGSGANVLTF. CDR3 nucleotides: TGTGCCAGCAGTTACAGGGGCTCTGGGGCCAACGTCCTGACTTTC.

This clonotype was seen repeatedly, ten times or more. The J gene is TRBJ2-5, the V gene TRBV6-5, with D perhaps TRBD2 (5 bases). The CDR3 loop spans 12 amino acids. Germline loops: CDR1 MNHEY, CDR2 SVGAGI. Deletions cut 6 bases from V and 3 bases from J, with 8 bases between. The CDR3 region is CASSTGKETQYF. The CDR3, as DNA: TGTGCCAGCAGCACGGGGAAAGAGACCCAGTACTTC.

J is TRBJ2-1 and V is TRBV15; 11 bases match TRBD2. The germline V gene has CDR1 LNHNV and CDR2 YYDKDF (reference sequence). Losses at the gene ends were 2 bases for V and 6 bases for J; bases not matched to a gene: 6. The CDR3 sequence is 16 residues long. The CDR3 nucleotides are TGTGCCACCAGCAGACGGAGTAGCGGGAGGGCCAATGAGCAGTTCTTC. Translated, it gives CATSRRSSGRANEQFF.

The chain is built from TRBV19 and TRBJ2-3; 7 bases fit TRBD1. In germline, CDR1 is LNHDA, CDR2 SQIVND (reference sequence). Germline trimming cut 1 base from V and 4 bases from J; bases unmatched to any gene: 8. The CDR3 length is 16 residues. Here the CDR3 DNA reads TGTGCCAGTAGTATAGGGGACAGCGCCCCCCCAGATACGCAGTATTTT. Amino acids: CASSIGDSAPPDTQYF.

This clonotype was counted once. The V call is TRBV5-1, the J call TRBJ2-7; 13 bases are shared with TRBD2. Losses at the gene ends were 2 bases for V and 3 bases for J; bases not matched to a gene: 2. The CDR3 has 15 amino acids. Germline CDR1 is SGHRS and CDR2 is YFSETQ. In DNA, the CDR3 is TGCGCCAGCAGCTTACTAGCGGGAGGGGTCTACGAGCAGTACTTC. This sequence encodes CASSLLAGGVYEQYF.

The chain carries TRBV20-1 and TRBJ2-7; TRBD1 aligns across 7 bases. From germline, CDR1 is DFQATT and CDR2 SNEGSKA (reference sequence). This CDR3 has 13 residues. With 2 bases clipped from V and 2 bases from J, the junction kept 3 bases outside the gene matches. The CDR3 nucleotides read TGCAGTGCTAGAATGGACAGGACCTACGAGCAGTACTTC. Its protein is CSARMDRTYEQYF.

This clonotype was found many times. The chain combines TRBV27 with TRBJ1-2, with D hard to call. Per the germline V gene, CDR1 is MNHEY and CDR2 is SMNVEV (reference sequence). The V end lost 5 bases, the J end lost 3 bases, and 10 bases lay between the germline ends. The CDR3 is 13 amino acids. The CDR3: CASSHRADYGYTF. In DNA form, the CDR3 reads TGTGCCAGCAGTCACCGGGCCGACTATGGCTACACCTTC.

Comment on this clonotype: The CDR3 end shows no conserved phenylalanine or tryptophan, and so a read error is likely. This CDR3 reads CASSLEQAGSEQYL. CDR3 sequence (DNA): TGCGCCAGCAGCTTGGAACAAGCGGGGAGCGAGCAGTACCTC. The gene calls are TRBV5-1 and TRBJ2-7; 7 positions agree with TRBD2. Germline-derived CDR1 and CDR2 are SGHRS and YFSETQ. V shed 0 bases and J 6 bases; nucleotides not matched to a gene: 6. The CDR3 sequence is 14 residues long.

The chain joins TRBV7-2 to TRBJ2-5; maybe TRBD2 (6 bases). The CDR3 loop spans 16 amino acids. The V gene's germline CDR1 is SGHTA and CDR2 FQGNSA. Deletions cut 3 bases from V and 9 bases from J, with 23 bases between. CDR3 protein: CASSLGGGRSNQPQYF. The CDR3 DNA reads TGTGCCAGCAGCTTGGGAGGAGGGCGTAGCAATCAGCCCCAGTACTTC.